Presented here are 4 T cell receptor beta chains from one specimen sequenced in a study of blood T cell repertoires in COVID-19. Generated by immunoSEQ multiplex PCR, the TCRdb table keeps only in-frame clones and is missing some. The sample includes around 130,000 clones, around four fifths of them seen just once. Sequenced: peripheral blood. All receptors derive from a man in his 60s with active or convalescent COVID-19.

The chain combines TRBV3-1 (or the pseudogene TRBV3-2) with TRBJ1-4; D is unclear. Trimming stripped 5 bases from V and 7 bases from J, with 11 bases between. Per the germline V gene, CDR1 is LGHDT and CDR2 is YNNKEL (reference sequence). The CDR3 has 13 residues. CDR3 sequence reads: CASSDGGSEKLFF. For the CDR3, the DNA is TGTGCCAGCAGCGACGGAGGGAGTGAAAAACTGTTTTTT.

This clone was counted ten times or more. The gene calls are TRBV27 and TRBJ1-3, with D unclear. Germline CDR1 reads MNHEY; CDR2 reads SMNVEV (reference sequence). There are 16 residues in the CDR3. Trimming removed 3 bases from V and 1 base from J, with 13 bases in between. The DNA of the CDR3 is TGTGCCAGCAGTTTTAGTGGCGGAGGGTCTGGAAACACCATATATTTT. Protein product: CASSFSGGGSGNTIYF.

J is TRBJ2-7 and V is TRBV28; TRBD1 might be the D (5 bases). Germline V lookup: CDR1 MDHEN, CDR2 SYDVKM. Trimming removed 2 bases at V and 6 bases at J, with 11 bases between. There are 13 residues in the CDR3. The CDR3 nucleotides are TGTGCCAGCAGTTTACAGGGCACGGGCGAGCAGTACTTC. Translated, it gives CASSLQGTGEQYF.

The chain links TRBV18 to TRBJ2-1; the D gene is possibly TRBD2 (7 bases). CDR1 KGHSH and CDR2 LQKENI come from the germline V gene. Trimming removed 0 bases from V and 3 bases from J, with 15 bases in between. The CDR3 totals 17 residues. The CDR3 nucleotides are TGTGCCAGCTCACCACCGGGGGGGGCTAGGAACTACAATGAGCAGTTCTTC. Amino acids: CASSPPGGARNYNEQFF.